Below, 2 T cell receptor beta chains from the same sample are listed, as sequenced in a study of blood T cell repertoires in COVID-19 (dated by TCRdb to between 2020 and 2021). Libraries were made using the immunoSEQ multiplex PCR assay. Here the immuneACCESS table is served through TCRdb, limited to in-frame sequences with V and J called. Missing clones are a known gap in these copies; in checked studies unresolved V genes cover under half, and the rest lacks a known reason. This sample is represented by a few hundred thousand clones; over 75% of them were singletons. Almost 3% of the sample comes from the top ten. Sequencing used PBMCs or T cells enriched from blood (not recorded which). All receptors come from a young woman who had recovered from COVID-19.

This chain joins TRBV6-1 and TRBJ2-7; TRBD2 is a possible D gene (5 bases). The CDR3 totals 14 residues. The V and J ends lost 3 bases and 2 bases respectively, with 11 bases between them. Germline V gene sequence: CDR1 MNHNS, CDR2 SASEGT. The CDR3 loop is CASSDPSRTYEQYF. In DNA, the CDR3 is TGTGCCAGCAGTGATCCTAGCCGTACCTACGAGCAGTACTTC.

This chain joins TRBV7-8 and TRBJ2-7; TRBD1 matches 9 bases. Germline V lookup: CDR1 SGHVS, CDR2 FQNEAQ. Trimming at V came to 5 bases and at J to 2 bases, leaving 7 bases not matched to a gene. The CDR3 covers 15 residues. CDR3 DNA sequence: TGTGCCAGCAGCGACTGGACAGGGGTCACCTACGAGCAGTACTTC. Its protein is CASSDWTGVTYEQYF.